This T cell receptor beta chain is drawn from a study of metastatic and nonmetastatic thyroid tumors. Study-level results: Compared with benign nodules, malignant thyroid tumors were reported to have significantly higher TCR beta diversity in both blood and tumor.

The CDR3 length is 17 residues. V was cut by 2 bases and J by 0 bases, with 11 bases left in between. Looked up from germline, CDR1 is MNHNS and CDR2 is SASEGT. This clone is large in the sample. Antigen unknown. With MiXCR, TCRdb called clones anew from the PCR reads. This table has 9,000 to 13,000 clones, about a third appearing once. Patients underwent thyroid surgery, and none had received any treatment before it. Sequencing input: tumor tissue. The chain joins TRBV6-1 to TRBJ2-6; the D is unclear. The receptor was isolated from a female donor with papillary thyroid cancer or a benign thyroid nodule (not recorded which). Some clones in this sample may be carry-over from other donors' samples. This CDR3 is CASSEFPKASGANVLTF. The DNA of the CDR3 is TGTGCCAGCAGTGAATTCCCAAAGGCCTCTGGGGCCAACGTCCTGACTTTC.